A selection of T cell receptor beta chains follows, all from one sample in a study of T-cell memory formation after mild COVID-19. A single record per CDR3 protein comes from TCRdb applying MiXCR to the 5' RACE reads. The sample records approximately 410,000 distinct CDR3 sequences, 20% to 25% being singletons. Sequencing was carried out using PBMCs or a T cell subset sorted from them (not recorded which). The receptors derive from an adult woman who had mild COVID-19 (a few samples of this study predate the infection). Cell type and time point are not known. Each CDR3 is given with its conserved first and last residue. A D gene is named only where the DNA matches it firmly. The listing skips clone size in some rows; elsewhere it reads once, few, many or a size class.

D gene,clone size,V gene,J gene,CDR3 DNA,CDR3 protein
-,-,TRBV3-1,TRBJ2-1,TGTGCCAGCAGCCAAAACCGACAAGCCAACAATGAGCAGTTCTTC,CASSQNRQANNEQFF
-,-,TRBV24-1,TRBJ1-5,TGTGCCACCAGTGATTCACAGGACAATCAGCCCCAGCATTTT,CATSDSQDNQPQHF
TRBD1,few,TRBV25-1,TRBJ2-1,TGTGCCAGCAGTGAACCCTCCGGGACAGGGGTTTTAAATGAGCAGTTCTTC,CASSEPSGTGVLNEQFF
-,many,TRBV7-3,TRBJ2-3,TGTGCCAGCAGCTTAGGCCAAGTCACAGATACGCAGTATTTT,CASSLGQVTDTQYF
-,few,TRBV10-3,TRBJ2-3,TGTGCCATCAGTGTAGTGGCGGATACGCAGTATTTT,CAISVVADTQYF
-,few,TRBV13,TRBJ2-5,TGTGCCAGCAGCTCCGAGCAAGAGACCCAGTACTTC,CASSSEQETQYF
-,-,TRBV30,TRBJ2-1,TGTGCCTGGAGTTACACGGTCGATGAGCAGTTCTTC,CAWSYTVDEQFF
-,-,TRBV4-1,TRBJ2-7,TGCGCCAGCGTCTCGCTAACTGGGAACGAGCAGTACTTC,CASVSLTGNEQYF
TRBD2,-,TRBV7-6,TRBJ2-7,TGTGCCAGCAGCTTAACACCTAGCGGGACCTACGAGCAGTACTTC,CASSLTPSGTYEQYF
TRBD1,few,TRBV18,TRBJ1-2,TGTGCCAGCTCACCCCAGGGGGAATATGGCTACACCTTC,CASSPQGEYGYTF
-,-,TRBV4-1,TRBJ2-7,TGCGCCAGCAGCCAAGTTGGCGGACTGATCTACGAGCAGTACTTC,CASSQVGGLIYEQYF
-,-,TRBV6-5,TRBJ1-5,TGTGCCAGCAGTTACTCATCCGGGAGCAATCAGCCCCAGCATTTT,CASSYSSGSNQPQHF
-,few,TRBV27,TRBJ1-5,TGTGCCAGCAGTCGGGTGGGGCAGGACAATCAGCCCCAGCATTTT,CASSRVGQDNQPQHF
-,-,TRBV12-3/TRBV12-4,TRBJ1-4,TGTGCCAGCAGTTTGGGACCGATCGAGTTCAAACTGTTTTTT,CASSLGPIEFKLFF
TRBD1,few,TRBV20-1,TRBJ1-2,TGCAGTGGCCCCCGGGACAGAGCCTATGGCTACACCTTC,CSGPRDRAYGYTF
-,once,TRBV18,TRBJ1-5,TGTGCCAGCTCACCATTTGCGGATCCCGGGAGTATAGGACAGCCCCAGCATTTT,CASSPFADPGSIGQPQHF
-,few,TRBV4-1,TRBJ2-1,TGCGCCAGCAGCCAGCGGGCCCAGGACGTCTCCTACAATGAGCAGTTCTTC,CASSQRAQDVSYNEQFF
-,many,TRBV20-1,TRBJ2-7,TGCAGTGCTAGGGACTCAAGCAGGCCCGAGCAGTACTTC,CSARDSSRPEQYF
TRBD2,few,TRBV20-1,TRBJ2-5,TGCAGTGCTAGAGTCCTAGCGGGGGCCGAGGAGACCCAGTACTTC,CSARVLAGAEETQYF
TRBD2,few,TRBV4-3,TRBJ2-5,TGCGCCAGCAGCCCGCGGTGGACTAGCGGGAGACCAGCCGAGACCCAGTACTTC,CASSPRWTSGRPAETQYF
TRBD1,few,TRBV5-1,TRBJ1-1,TGCGCCAGCAGCCTCCGACAGGGGAGTAAAGCGGCTTTCTTT,CASSLRQGSKAAFF
TRBD2,-,TRBV12-3/TRBV12-4,TRBJ2-3,TGTGCCAGCAGTTTCCCGGGACTAGCGGGGGGGCCGTTTGCAGATACGCAGTATTTT,CASSFPGLAGGPFADTQYF
TRBD1,few,TRBV7-8,TRBJ2-1,TGTGCCAGCAGCTTCGGGACAGCGTACAATGAGCAGTTCTTC,CASSFGTAYNEQFF
-,-,TRBV5-1,TRBJ1-4,TGCGCCAGCAGCTTGGAGGGTCAGGGTGAAAAACTGTTTTTT,CASSLEGQGEKLFF
TRBD1,-,TRBV18,TRBJ1-1,TGTGCCAGCTCACCCAAACAGGGGGCGAACACTGAAGCTTTCTTT,CASSPKQGANTEAFF
-,-,TRBV15,TRBJ1-2,TGTGCCACCAGCAGAGCAGGGGTCTATGGCTACACCTTC,CATSRAGVYGYTF
TRBD1,few,TRBV9,TRBJ1-6,TGTGCCAGCAGCGTCGGGACAGGGTATAATTCACCCCTCCACTTT,CASSVGTGYNSPLHF
TRBD2,few,TRBV6-2/TRBV6-3,TRBJ2-5,TGTGCCAGCACCTTTACTAGCGGGGGTTCAGAGACCCAGTACTTC,CASTFTSGGSETQYF
TRBD2,-,TRBV27,TRBJ2-7,TGTGCCAGCAGAACAGCGGGAGGGCCTGACGAGCAGTACTTC,CASRTAGGPDEQYF
-,-,TRBV27,TRBJ2-3,TGTGCCAGCAGTCCCATCACCAGCACAGATACGCAGTATTTT,CASSPITSTDTQYF
-,-,TRBV19,TRBJ2-5,TGTGCCAGTAGGACACCCAAGGGAGAGACCCAGTACTTC,CASRTPKGETQYF
TRBD1,-,TRBV4-2,TRBJ1-2,TGTGCCAGCAGCCAGAGGACAGGGGAGAACTATGGCTACACCTTC,CASSQRTGENYGYTF
-,-,TRBV29-1,TRBJ2-1,TGCAGCGTTGTGGGATGGGGCGGGATATACAATGAGCAGTTCTTC,CSVVGWGGIYNEQFF
-,few,TRBV20-1,TRBJ2-5,TGCAGTGCTAGAGATTCCGGGACCCAGTACTTC,CSARDSGTQYF
TRBD1,-,TRBV5-6,TRBJ2-5,TGTGCCAGCAGCTTATTTGGAGACTCCAGGGGGGAGACCCAGTACTTC,CASSLFGDSRGETQYF
TRBD2,many,TRBV7-3,TRBJ2-3,TGTGCCAGCAGCTTAACAGCGGGGGGCGGCCCAGATACGCAGTATTTT,CASSLTAGGGPDTQYF
-,once,TRBV6-1,TRBJ2-5,TGTGCCAGCAGTGATCTCCAGGGCCAGTACTTC,CASSDLQGQYF
TRBD1,-,TRBV12-3/TRBV12-4,TRBJ2-3,TGTGCCAGCAGCCCCCGGGACAGGGAACCAGATACGCAGTATTTT,CASSPRDREPDTQYF
TRBD1,few,TRBV10-3,TRBJ2-7,TGTGCCATCAGTGAGACAGGGGGTTATTACGAGCAGTACTTC,CAISETGGYYEQYF
TRBD2,-,TRBV20-1,TRBJ2-7,TGCAGTGCTAGAGATCTAGCGGGAACATCCTACGAGCAGTACTTC,CSARDLAGTSYEQYF
TRBD1,-,TRBV12-3/TRBV12-4,TRBJ1-1,TGTGCCAGCAGTACGGGACAGGGGCAGGCCACTGAAGCTTTCTTT,CASSTGQGQATEAFF
-,few,TRBV14,TRBJ1-1,TGTGCCAGCAGCCAAGAGGGGACTGAAGCTTTCTTT,CASSQEGTEAFF
-,few,TRBV4-1,TRBJ2-1,TGCGCCAGCAGCCATTCGGACCTGGGCATCGAGCAGTTCTTC,CASSHSDLGIEQFF
-,-,TRBV5-1,TRBJ2-5,TGCGCCAGCGGGGTTGGGGGAAGGAGAGAGACCCAGTACTTC,CASGVGGRRETQYF
TRBD2,-,TRBV7-8,TRBJ2-7,TGTGCCAGCAGCTACCAAGCCTCCGGGACTAGCGGGAGAACCTACGAGCAGTACTTC,CASSYQASGTSGRTYEQYF
-,-,TRBV7-9,TRBJ2-1,TGTGCCAGCAGCGTACAGGGGGGGAAGAACTACAATGAGCAGTTCTTC,CASSVQGGKNYNEQFF
TRBD2,few,TRBV12-3/TRBV12-4,TRBJ2-2,TGTGCCAGCAGGACTAGGACTAGCGGGTTCCGGGAGCTGTTTTTT,CASRTRTSGFRELFF
-,few,TRBV6-1,TRBJ1-5,TGTGCCAGCAGTGAACCAATCTATAGCAATCAGCCCCAGCATTTT,CASSEPIYSNQPQHF
-,-,TRBV18,TRBJ2-7,TGTGCCAGCTCACCACCGGAAGCATCCTACGAGCAGTACTTC,CASSPPEASYEQYF
-,few,TRBV20-1,TRBJ2-7,TGCAGTGCTATCCCCTTAAGGGACTTAACTTTACGAGTGCAGTACTTC,CSAIPLRDLTLRVQYF
-,few,TRBV5-1,TRBJ2-6,TGCGCCAGCAGCTTGGGCCCGACGAGCCTAGTCTCTGGGGCCAACGTCCTGACTTTC,CASSLGPTSLVSGANVLTF